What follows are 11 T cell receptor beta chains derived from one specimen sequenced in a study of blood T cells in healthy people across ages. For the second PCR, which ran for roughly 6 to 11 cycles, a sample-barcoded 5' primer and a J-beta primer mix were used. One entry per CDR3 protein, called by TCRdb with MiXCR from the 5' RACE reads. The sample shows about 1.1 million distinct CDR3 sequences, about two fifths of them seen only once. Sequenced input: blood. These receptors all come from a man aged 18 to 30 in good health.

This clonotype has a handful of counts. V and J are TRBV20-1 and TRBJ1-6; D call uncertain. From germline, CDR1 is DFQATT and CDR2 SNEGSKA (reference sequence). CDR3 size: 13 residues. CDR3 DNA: TGCAGCGCTCTAGAAGGATGGGGTTCACCCCTCCACTTT. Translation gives CSALEGWGSPLHF.

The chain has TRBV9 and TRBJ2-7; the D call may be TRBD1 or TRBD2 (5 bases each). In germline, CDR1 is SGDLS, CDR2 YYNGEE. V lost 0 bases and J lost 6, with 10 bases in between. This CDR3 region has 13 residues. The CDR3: CASSVATGLEQYF. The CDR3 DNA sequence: TGTGCCAGCAGCGTAGCTACGGGGCTCGAGCAGTACTTC.

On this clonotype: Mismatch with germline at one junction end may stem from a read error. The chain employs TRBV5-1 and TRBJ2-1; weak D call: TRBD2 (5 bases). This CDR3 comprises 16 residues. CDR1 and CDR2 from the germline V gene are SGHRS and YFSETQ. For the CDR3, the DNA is TGCGCCAGCAGCCCCCCGTCGGGGATCGACCTCAATCAGCAGTTCTTC. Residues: CASSPPSGIDLNQQFF.

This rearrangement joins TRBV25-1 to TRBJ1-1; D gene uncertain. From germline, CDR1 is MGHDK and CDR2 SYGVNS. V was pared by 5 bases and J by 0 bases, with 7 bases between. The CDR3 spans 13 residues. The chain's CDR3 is CASSRLVNTEAFF. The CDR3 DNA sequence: TGTGCCAGCAGTAGACTCGTGAACACTGAAGCTTTCTTT. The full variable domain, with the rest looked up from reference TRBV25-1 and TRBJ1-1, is EADIYQTPRYLVIGTGKKITLECSQTMGHDKMYWYQQDPGMELHLIHYSYGVNSTEKGDLSSESTVSRIRTEHFPLTLESARPSHTSQYLCASSRLVNTEAFFGQGTRLTVV.

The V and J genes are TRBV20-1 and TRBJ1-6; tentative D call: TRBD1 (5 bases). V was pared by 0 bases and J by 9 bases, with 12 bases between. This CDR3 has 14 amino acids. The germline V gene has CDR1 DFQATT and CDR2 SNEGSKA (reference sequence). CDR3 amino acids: CSARDKGEGSPLHF. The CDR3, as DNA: TGCAGTGCTAGAGATAAAGGGGAGGGTTCACCCCTCCACTTT.

CDR3 loop: CSVRDRPERYGYTF. The CDR3 bases are TGCAGTGTCAGGGACCGCCCCGAACGCTATGGCTACACCTTC. V usage is TRBV20-1 and J usage is TRBJ1-2, with D tentatively TRBD1 (5 bases). CDR3 length: 14 residues. Trimming took 7 bases from V and 4 from J, leaving 19 bases between them. Germline lookup yields CDR1 DFQATT and CDR2 SNEGSKA (reference sequence).

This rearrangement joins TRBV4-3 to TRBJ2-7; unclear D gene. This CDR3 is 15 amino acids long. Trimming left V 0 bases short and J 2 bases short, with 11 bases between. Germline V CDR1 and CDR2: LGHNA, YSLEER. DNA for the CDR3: TGCGCCAGCAGCCAAGATTTTTCGACCGCCTACGAGCAGTACTTC. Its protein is CASSQDFSTAYEQYF.

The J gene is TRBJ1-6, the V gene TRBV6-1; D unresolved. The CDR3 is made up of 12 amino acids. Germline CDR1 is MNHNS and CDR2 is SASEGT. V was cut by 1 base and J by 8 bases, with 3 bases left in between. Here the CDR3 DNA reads TGTGCCAGCAGTGAAGACTATTCACCCCTCCACTTT. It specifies CASSEDYSPLHF.

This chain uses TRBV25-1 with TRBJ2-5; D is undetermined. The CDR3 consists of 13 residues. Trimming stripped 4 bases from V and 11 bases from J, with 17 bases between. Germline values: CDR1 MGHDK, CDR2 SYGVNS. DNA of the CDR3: TGTGCCAGCAGTGGATACGACCTCGATGAGCAGTACTTC. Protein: CASSGYDLDEQYF.

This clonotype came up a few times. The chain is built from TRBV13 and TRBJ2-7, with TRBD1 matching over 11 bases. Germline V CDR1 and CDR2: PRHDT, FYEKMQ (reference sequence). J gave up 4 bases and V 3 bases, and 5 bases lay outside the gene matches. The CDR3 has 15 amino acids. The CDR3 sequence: CASSFRTGGFYEQYF. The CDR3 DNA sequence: TGTGCCAGCAGCTTTAGGACAGGGGGCTTTTACGAGCAGTACTTC.

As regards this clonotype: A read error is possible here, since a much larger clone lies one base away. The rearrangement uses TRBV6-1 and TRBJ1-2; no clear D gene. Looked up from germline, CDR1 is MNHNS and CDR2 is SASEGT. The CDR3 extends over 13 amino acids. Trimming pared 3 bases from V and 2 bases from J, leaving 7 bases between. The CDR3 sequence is CASSELENYGYTF. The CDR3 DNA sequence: TGTGCCAGCAGTGAGCTGGAGAACTATGGCTACACCTTC.